The 10 T cell receptor beta chains in this list originate from one sample, sequenced in a study of blood T cell repertoires in COVID-19. Assay used: immunoSEQ multiplex PCR; TCRdb lists only in-frame clones, some missing. The data hold roughly 250,000 clones, with 83% observed a single time. Input material: PBMCs or T cells enriched from blood (not recorded which). The receptors here all came from a woman between 40 and 55 years old who had been exposed to COVID-19.

This clone was observed a handful of times. The CDR3, as DNA: TGTGCCGGTTCCGGGACAGGGCAAGAGACCCAGTACTTC. It encodes CAGSGTGQETQYF. The J gene is TRBJ2-5, the V gene TRBV6-5; 9 bases match TRBD1. Trimming at V came to 11 bases and at J to 2 bases, leaving 6 bases not matched to a gene. Germline V gene sequence: CDR1 MNHEY, CDR2 SVGAGI. The CDR3 runs 13 residues.

V gene TRBV27 combines with J gene TRBJ2-1; a weak D match, TRBD2 (6 bases). The CDR3 runs 18 residues. The V and J ends lost 4 bases and 0 bases respectively, with 19 bases between them. CDR1 MNHEY and CDR2 SMNVEV come from the germline V gene (reference sequence). The CDR3, as DNA: TGTGCCAGCAGTTGGACCGGGAGCCGGGCCATCTCCTACAATGAGCAGTTCTTC. It encodes CASSWTGSRAISYNEQFF.

The rearrangement links TRBV18 to TRBJ1-6; D uncertain. Trimming removed 3 bases at V and 8 bases at J, with 17 bases between. Germline V gene lookup returns CDR1 KGHSH and CDR2 LQKENI. This CDR3 contains 16 residues. CDR3 nucleotides: TGTGCCAGCTCACCCGGGGTCTCGGAGGGCGATTCACCCCTCCACTTT. Amino acid sequence: CASSPGVSEGDSPLHF.

This clone was counted a few times. This rearrangement joins TRBV7-9 to TRBJ1-1; tentatively, D is TRBD1 (5 bases). From germline, CDR1 is SEHNR and CDR2 FQNEAQ (reference sequence). The CDR3 is made up of 15 amino acids. Between the trimmed V and J ends, which lost 6 bases and 3 bases, there was a span of 17 bases. Here the CDR3 reads CASSPGGGHDTEAFF. CDR3 sequence (DNA): TGTGCCAGCAGTCCCGGGGGAGGGCACGACACTGAAGCTTTCTTT.

The V gene is TRBV7-9, the J gene TRBJ1-4; unclear D gene. Deletions cut 8 bases from V and 5 bases from J, with 18 bases between. Germline V lookup: CDR1 SEHNR, CDR2 FQNEAQ (reference sequence). The CDR3 runs 15 residues. CDR3 bases: TGTGCCAGCGCACGCAATTCCGGAGGGAATGAAAAACTGTTTTTT. It specifies CASARNSGGNEKLFF.

The rearrangement links TRBV11-1 to TRBJ1-2, with 10 bases that match TRBD1. Germline loops: CDR1 SGHAT, CDR2 FQDESV (reference sequence). Trimming cost V 5 bases and J 8 bases; bases outside gene matches: 8. This CDR3 region has 14 residues. CDR3 sequence (DNA): TGTGCCAGCAGCCTAAGACAGGGGGCGAGCGGCTACACCTTC. It yields the protein CASSLRQGASGYTF.

The V gene is TRBV9, the J gene TRBJ2-3; TRBD1 might be the D (5 bases). This CDR3 spans 13 amino acids. V lost 3 bases to trimming and J lost 6 bases, with 11 bases between them. The germline V gene encodes CDR1 SGDLS and CDR2 YYNGEE. This CDR3 reads CASSAGFRDTQYF. The CDR3 region has the DNA TGTGCCAGCAGCGCAGGGTTTAGGGATACGCAGTATTTT.

The sample holds one count of this clone. The chain recombines TRBV24-1 with TRBJ1-2; D ambiguous. Germline V gene lookup returns CDR1 KGHDR and CDR2 SFDVKD. This CDR3 comprises 15 residues. The ends were cut back, 3 bases at V and 8 bases at J, with 18 bases in the middle. This CDR3 reads CATSDPAQPTEGYTF. CDR3 in DNA: TGTGCCACCAGTGATCCCGCGCAGCCCACGGAGGGCTACACCTTC.

The chain joins TRBV5-1 to TRBJ1-1; D may be TRBD1 (6 bases). V dropped 4 bases and J dropped 1 base, with 11 bases sitting between them. Germline values: CDR1 SGHRS, CDR2 YFSETQ. The CDR3 contains 14 residues. Written as DNA, the CDR3 is TGCGCCAGCAGCACGGGACACTCGAACACTGAAGCTTTCTTT. Translation gives CASSTGHSNTEAFF.

This clone was recorded once. The genes are TRBV7-8 and TRBJ1-2, with a possible D match to TRBD1 (6 bases). V was trimmed by 5 bases and J by 2 bases, leaving 9 bases between them. Per the germline V gene, CDR1 is SGHVS and CDR2 is FQNEAQ. This CDR3 comprises 13 residues. The CDR3 loop reads CASSRDNNYGYTF. The CDR3 nucleotides read TGTGCCAGCAGCCGGGACAACAACTATGGCTACACCTTC.